This TCR beta chain comes out of a study of T cells after yellow fever vaccination. About the research overall: Some fractions had low cell numbers, and these were prepared with SMART-Seq v4 Ultra Low Input.

CDR3 length: 14 amino acids. Per the germline V gene, CDR1 is LNHNV and CDR2 is YYDKDF (reference sequence). The ends lost 8 bases at V and 2 bases at J; junction bases unmatched: 8. MiXCR was run by TCRdb on the 5' RACE reads, yielding one entry per CDR3 protein. This sample has around 67,000 distinct CDR3 sequences, with more than 5.5% found just once. This clonotype was recorded many times. The TCR was taken from a man younger than 35 who received the YFV17D yellow fever vaccine. The chain uses TRBV15 and TRBJ2-5; 7 bases align to TRBD2. The material was CD8+ T cells sorted from PBMCs, obtained roughly 5 days after the first yellow fever vaccination. The CDR3 nucleotides read TGTGCCACCGTCCCCGGGGGGAGGCAAGAGACCCAGTACTTC. Its translation is CATVPGGRQETQYF.